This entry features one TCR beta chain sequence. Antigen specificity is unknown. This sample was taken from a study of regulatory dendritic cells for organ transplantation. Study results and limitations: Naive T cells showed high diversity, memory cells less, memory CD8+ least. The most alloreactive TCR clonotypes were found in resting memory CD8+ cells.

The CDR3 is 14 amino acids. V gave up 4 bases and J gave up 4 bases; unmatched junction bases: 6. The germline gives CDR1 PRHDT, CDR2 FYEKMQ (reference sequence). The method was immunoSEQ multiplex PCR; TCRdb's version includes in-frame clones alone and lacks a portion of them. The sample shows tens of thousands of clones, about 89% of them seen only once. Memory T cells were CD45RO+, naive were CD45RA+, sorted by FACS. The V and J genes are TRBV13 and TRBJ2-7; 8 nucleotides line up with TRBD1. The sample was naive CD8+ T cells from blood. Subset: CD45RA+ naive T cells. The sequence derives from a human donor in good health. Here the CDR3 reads CASSSRTGSYEQYF. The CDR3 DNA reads TGTGCCAGCAGCTCCCGGACAGGGAGTTACGAGCAGTACTTC.